This TCR beta chain is drawn from a study of tumor-infiltrating lymphocytes in primary liver carcinoma (dated by TCRdb to 2015 to 2018). The study in broad terms: Surgical resection was performed in China between late 2015 and early 2016 on about 5 patients with histopathologically diagnosed primary liver carcinoma. The study combined TCRbeta repertoire sequencing, expression microarrays and whole-exome sequencing across five regions of each liver tumor, with adjacent normal tissue and blood. Of the five patients, three men and two women aged 30 to 69 years, four had hepatocellular carcinoma and one had combined HCC and intrahepatic cholangiocarcinoma. Technical replicate repertoires showed high reproducibility, with mean shared-clone rates roughly 0.87 and correlation coefficients above 0.95. Each sample produced roughly 3.65 to 7.13 million productive TCRbeta reads, and read depth showed no significant difference between tissue types. The tumors of the five patients were staged as T1-T3 N0M0, with maximum diameters ranging from about 4.2 to 10 cm. A total of approximately 35 specimens from 5 patients, comprising some 25 tumor regions, 5 adjacent noncancerous liver tissues and 5 peripheral blood samples, were covered by TCRbeta repertoire sequencing.

Measured from the cysteine to the phenylalanine, the CDR3 is 14 residues long. The only DNA kept is the CDR3, 42 bases in frame from the first base. The CDR1 and CDR2 encoded by the germline V gene are MNHEY and SVGAGI. The paper's findings and limits, for the study overall: The study included only four or five patients, and the authors note findings should be validated in a larger study. Only the TCR beta chain was sequenced, which likely underestimates true repertoire diversity because unpaired alpha chains were not captured. A significantly larger repertoire fraction was made up by the top 250 clones in tumors than in blood (p = 0.039). Repertoire overlap was higher between tumor regions (mean roughly 36%) than tumor-adjacent (approximately 17%) or tumor-blood (approximately 14%) pairs, consistent with antigen-driven expansion. Since the samples were bulk and unsorted, there was no way to compare CD4+ and CD8+ T cell repertoires.

A word on this clonotype: Its binding antigen is unknown. The germline gene is not matched at one end of the junction; a read error may be the cause.

Blood RNA was extracted from unsorted whole blood with TRIzol reagent; germline DNA came from the DNeasy Blood & Tissue kit. Patients had chronic HBV infection and were treatment-naive at sampling. Before surgery, four milliliters of peripheral blood were drawn into K2EDTA tubes. Starting from approximately 460 ng total RNA, TCRbeta-specific cDNA was produced by reverse transcription with a constant-region primer and ProtoScript II reverse transcriptase. The TCRbeta libraries were prepared through three rounds of nested multiplex PCR following a slightly modified ARM-PCR procedure. Each of the first two PCR rounds ran for approximately 10 cycles using multiplex TRBV1-TRBV30 forward primers together with a Cbeta reverse primer. A final 25-cycle PCR with Deep VentR polymerase added sample barcodes and Illumina adapters. Before sequencing, amplicons of 200-500 bp were purified from gel using a QIAquick gel extraction kit. An Illumina HiSeq 2500 was used to sequence the TCRbeta amplicons, generating 250-bp paired-end reads. On the authors' methods: Trimmomatic v0.33 was used to quality-trim the reads, and FLASH v1.2.11 was used to merge paired reads so that full CDR3 sequences could be recovered. MiGEC v1.2.1b assigned V, D and J germline segments to the rearranged TCRbeta sequences. Clonotype statistics and Shannon-Wiener diversity indices were computed with VDJtools v1.0.0. To cut down on sampling bias, every analysis after diversity analysis relied on just the 250 most abundant clonotypes from each sample. TCRdb cleaned the public reads at Q25 with fastp, built clones with MiXCR and kept in-frame beta chains. Rows with a matching CDR3 protein are joined into one entry that keeps the most common DNA and genes. TCRdb, rather than the study authors, made the V and J calls. Here the sample has hundreds of thousands of distinct CDR3 sequences; 65% occur a single time. The biggest ten clones account for roughly 10% of the sample.

The source is a man between 40 and 49 years old with primary liver carcinoma and hepatitis B virus infection. Here the chain combines TRBV6-5 and TRBJ2-5, with TRBD1 as a weak D call on 6 bases. Sequenced: peripheral blood. The CDR3 region: CASSYLQGRETQSF. The sequenced DNA is TGTGCCAGCAGTTACTTACAGGGCCGAGAGACCCAGTCCTTC.